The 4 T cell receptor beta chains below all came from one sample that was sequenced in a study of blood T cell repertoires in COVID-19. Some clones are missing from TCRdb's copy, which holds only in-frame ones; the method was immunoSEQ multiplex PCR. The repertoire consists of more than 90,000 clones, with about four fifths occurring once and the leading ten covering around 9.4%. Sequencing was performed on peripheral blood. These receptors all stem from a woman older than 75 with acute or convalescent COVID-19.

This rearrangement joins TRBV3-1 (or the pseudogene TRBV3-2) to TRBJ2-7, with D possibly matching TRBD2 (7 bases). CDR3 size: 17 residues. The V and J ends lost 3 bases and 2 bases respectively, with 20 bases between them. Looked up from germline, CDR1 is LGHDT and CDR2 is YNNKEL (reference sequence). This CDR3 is CASSHLGGQLVPYEQYF. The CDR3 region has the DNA TGTGCCAGCAGCCACCTCGGGGGGCAATTAGTCCCCTACGAGCAGTACTTC.

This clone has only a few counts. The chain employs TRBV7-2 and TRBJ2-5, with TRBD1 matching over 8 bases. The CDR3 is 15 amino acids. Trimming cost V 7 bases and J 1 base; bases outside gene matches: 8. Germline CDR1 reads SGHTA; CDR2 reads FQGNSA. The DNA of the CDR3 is TGTGCCAGCAAACTATACGGACAGGGCCAAGAGACCCAGTACTTC. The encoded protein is CASKLYGQGQETQYF.

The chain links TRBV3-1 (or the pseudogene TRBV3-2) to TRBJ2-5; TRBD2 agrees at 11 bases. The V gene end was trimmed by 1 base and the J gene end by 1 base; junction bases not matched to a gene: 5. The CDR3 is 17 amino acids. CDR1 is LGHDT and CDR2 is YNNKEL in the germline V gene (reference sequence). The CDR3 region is CASSQVLAGEGQETQYF. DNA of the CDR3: TGTGCCAGCAGCCAAGTACTAGCGGGAGAGGGCCAAGAGACCCAGTACTTC.

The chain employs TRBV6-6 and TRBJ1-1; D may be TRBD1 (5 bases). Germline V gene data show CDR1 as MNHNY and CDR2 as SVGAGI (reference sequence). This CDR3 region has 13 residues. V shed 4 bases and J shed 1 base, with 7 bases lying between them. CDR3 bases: TGTGCCAGCAGTTTCGGACAGAACACTGAAGCTTTCTTT. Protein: CASSFGQNTEAFF.